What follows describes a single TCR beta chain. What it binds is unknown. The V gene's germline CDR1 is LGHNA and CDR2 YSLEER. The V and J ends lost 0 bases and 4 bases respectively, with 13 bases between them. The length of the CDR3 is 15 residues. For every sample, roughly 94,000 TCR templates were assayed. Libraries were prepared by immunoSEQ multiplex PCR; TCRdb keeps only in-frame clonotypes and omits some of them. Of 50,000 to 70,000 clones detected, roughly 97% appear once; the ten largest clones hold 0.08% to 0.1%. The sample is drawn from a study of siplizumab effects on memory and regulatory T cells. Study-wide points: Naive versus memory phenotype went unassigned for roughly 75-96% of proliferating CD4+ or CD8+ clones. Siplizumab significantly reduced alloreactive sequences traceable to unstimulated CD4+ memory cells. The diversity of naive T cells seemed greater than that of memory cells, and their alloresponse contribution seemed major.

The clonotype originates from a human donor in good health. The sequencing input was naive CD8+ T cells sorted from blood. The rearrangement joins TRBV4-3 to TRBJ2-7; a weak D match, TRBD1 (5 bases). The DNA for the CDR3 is TGCGCCAGCAGCCAAGATCGAGACAGCCGATACGAGCAGTACTTC. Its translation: CASSQDRDSRYEQYF.